This T cell receptor (beta chain) is from a study of blood T cell repertoires in COVID-19. Study background: Sources were T cells, B-cell-depleted T cells, or PBMCs; the material itself was cDNA or gDNA.

The germline CDR1 and CDR2 sequences are SGDLS and YYNGEE. The CDR3 has 13 amino acids. Trimming shortened V by 2 bases and J by 1 base, and 6 bases separated the two germline ends. This table comes from immunoSEQ multiplex PCR, and its TCRdb copy is limited to in-frame clones, with some not included. The table includes 200,000 to 250,000 clones, 70% to 90% detected once. The V gene is TRBV9, the J gene TRBJ1-1; D is unresolved. Material: peripheral blood. This clonotype was sampled from a young man with active or convalescent COVID-19. The CDR3 DNA reads as TGTGCCAGCAGCGTCCAATCGAACACTGAAGCTTTCTTT. This encodes CASSVQSNTEAFF.